The T cell receptor (beta chain) under discussion was sequenced for a study of CD8+CD57+ T cells in acquired aplastic anemia (dated 2018 in TCRdb). With regard to the full study: Extracted DNA from sorted CD4+ and CD8+ cells averaged about 2.9 ug, ranging from about 0.19 to 30 ug. CD8+CD57+ expansion was defined as frequency above the mean frequency observed in healthy subjects.

Looking up the germline V gene (reference sequence) yields CDR1 DFQATT and CDR2 SNEGSKA. Counted from cysteine to phenylalanine, this CDR3 has 11 amino acids. Just the 33-base CDR3 DNA is kept, in frame starting at base 1. V loses 5 bases, J loses 2 bases, and the germline ends lie 7 bases apart. The patients picked for sequencing were ones in whom flow cytometry had shown an expansion of CD8+CD57+ cells. All patients had severe acquired aplastic anemia diagnosed by International Study of Aplastic Anemia and Agranulocytosis and Camitta criteria. At the time blood was sampled, none of the patients had received any therapy. In the study, sorted CD4+ and CD8+ blood T cells from patients with severe aplastic anemia and from healthy subjects underwent deep sequencing of TCR repertoires. Patients were enrolled under clinicaltrials.gov protocols 00001620, 01623167, 00001397, 00071045, 00081523 and 00961064 in the USA. Ficoll-Paque density gradient centrifugation was used to isolate peripheral blood mononuclear cells. Before DNA was extracted, CD4+ and CD8+ T cells were sorted using either FACS or magnetic beads.

Genomic DNA served as template for TCR beta VDJ combination and CDR3 sequence profiling. An Illumina HiSeq 2000 was used for TCR repertoire sequencing. The authors' analysis ran thus. Repertoires were assessed using TRBV/TRBJ rearrangement plots, CDR3 size and DJ length profiles, and Simpson's diversity index. The immunodominant clone was defined as the most abundant DNA sequence in deep sequencing data. CDR3 amino acid sequences were screened for sharing across subjects and compared with published repertoires and the VDJdb database. The public reads were reprocessed in TCRdb via fastp at Q25 and MiXCR, keeping in-frame beta chains. Each entry merges the rows of one CDR3 protein and shows their most common DNA and genes. These V and J calls derive from TCRdb rather than the authors' analysis. This sample is represented by about 270,000 distinct CDR3 sequences; around 82% of them were singletons. Around 40% of the sample lies in the top ten.

For this clonotype: Its specific antigen is unknown. Base qualities are not recorded, but no much larger clone differs from it by a single base.

Overall study results and their limits: Around 27 CD8+ CDR3 sequences were found to be shared between patients and controls, but these sequences appeared to be highly expressed in patients and within the immunodominant clones of the patients. Patients and healthy controls showed no significant difference in CD8+ Simpson's diversity (P=0.060).

Recombination joined TRBV20-1 with TRBJ2-7; confidence is insufficient to name the D gene. The sample comprised sorted CD4+, CD8+, or CD8+CD57+ T cells (not recorded which) from PBMCs. This receptor was obtained from a human donor with aplastic anemia. The DNA is TGCAGTGCTTCGGGTCCCTACGAGCAGTACTTC. It specifies CSASGPYEQYF.